This T cell receptor (beta chain) emerged from a study of response to subunit inactivated influenza vaccine. TCRdb analysed the RT-PCR reads with MiXCR anew, one entry per CDR3 protein. The repertoire holds about 830,000 distinct CDR3 sequences, approximately 18% seen once, with approximately 10% in the top ten. This clonotype appeared a few times. The antigen is undetermined. V dropped 5 bases and J dropped 5; count of bases not matched to a gene: 7. The CDR3 is 16 amino acids. Per germline, CDR1 MNHEY and CDR2 SMNVEV (reference sequence). Study-wide results and caveats: With each seasonal influenza vaccination, the authors suggested, few new T cells are recruited.

Sequencing was performed on PBMCs from blood, taken 5 to 6 days after vaccination. This sequence joins TRBV27 and TRBJ2-2; 11 bases line up with TRBD1. The clonotype comes from a man aged 50 to 59 who received an inactivated influenza vaccine. The CDR3 spells CASSLRTGGFTGELFF. The CDR3 DNA sequence: TGTGCCAGCAGTCTCCGGACAGGGGGCTTTACCGGGGAGCTGTTTTTT.